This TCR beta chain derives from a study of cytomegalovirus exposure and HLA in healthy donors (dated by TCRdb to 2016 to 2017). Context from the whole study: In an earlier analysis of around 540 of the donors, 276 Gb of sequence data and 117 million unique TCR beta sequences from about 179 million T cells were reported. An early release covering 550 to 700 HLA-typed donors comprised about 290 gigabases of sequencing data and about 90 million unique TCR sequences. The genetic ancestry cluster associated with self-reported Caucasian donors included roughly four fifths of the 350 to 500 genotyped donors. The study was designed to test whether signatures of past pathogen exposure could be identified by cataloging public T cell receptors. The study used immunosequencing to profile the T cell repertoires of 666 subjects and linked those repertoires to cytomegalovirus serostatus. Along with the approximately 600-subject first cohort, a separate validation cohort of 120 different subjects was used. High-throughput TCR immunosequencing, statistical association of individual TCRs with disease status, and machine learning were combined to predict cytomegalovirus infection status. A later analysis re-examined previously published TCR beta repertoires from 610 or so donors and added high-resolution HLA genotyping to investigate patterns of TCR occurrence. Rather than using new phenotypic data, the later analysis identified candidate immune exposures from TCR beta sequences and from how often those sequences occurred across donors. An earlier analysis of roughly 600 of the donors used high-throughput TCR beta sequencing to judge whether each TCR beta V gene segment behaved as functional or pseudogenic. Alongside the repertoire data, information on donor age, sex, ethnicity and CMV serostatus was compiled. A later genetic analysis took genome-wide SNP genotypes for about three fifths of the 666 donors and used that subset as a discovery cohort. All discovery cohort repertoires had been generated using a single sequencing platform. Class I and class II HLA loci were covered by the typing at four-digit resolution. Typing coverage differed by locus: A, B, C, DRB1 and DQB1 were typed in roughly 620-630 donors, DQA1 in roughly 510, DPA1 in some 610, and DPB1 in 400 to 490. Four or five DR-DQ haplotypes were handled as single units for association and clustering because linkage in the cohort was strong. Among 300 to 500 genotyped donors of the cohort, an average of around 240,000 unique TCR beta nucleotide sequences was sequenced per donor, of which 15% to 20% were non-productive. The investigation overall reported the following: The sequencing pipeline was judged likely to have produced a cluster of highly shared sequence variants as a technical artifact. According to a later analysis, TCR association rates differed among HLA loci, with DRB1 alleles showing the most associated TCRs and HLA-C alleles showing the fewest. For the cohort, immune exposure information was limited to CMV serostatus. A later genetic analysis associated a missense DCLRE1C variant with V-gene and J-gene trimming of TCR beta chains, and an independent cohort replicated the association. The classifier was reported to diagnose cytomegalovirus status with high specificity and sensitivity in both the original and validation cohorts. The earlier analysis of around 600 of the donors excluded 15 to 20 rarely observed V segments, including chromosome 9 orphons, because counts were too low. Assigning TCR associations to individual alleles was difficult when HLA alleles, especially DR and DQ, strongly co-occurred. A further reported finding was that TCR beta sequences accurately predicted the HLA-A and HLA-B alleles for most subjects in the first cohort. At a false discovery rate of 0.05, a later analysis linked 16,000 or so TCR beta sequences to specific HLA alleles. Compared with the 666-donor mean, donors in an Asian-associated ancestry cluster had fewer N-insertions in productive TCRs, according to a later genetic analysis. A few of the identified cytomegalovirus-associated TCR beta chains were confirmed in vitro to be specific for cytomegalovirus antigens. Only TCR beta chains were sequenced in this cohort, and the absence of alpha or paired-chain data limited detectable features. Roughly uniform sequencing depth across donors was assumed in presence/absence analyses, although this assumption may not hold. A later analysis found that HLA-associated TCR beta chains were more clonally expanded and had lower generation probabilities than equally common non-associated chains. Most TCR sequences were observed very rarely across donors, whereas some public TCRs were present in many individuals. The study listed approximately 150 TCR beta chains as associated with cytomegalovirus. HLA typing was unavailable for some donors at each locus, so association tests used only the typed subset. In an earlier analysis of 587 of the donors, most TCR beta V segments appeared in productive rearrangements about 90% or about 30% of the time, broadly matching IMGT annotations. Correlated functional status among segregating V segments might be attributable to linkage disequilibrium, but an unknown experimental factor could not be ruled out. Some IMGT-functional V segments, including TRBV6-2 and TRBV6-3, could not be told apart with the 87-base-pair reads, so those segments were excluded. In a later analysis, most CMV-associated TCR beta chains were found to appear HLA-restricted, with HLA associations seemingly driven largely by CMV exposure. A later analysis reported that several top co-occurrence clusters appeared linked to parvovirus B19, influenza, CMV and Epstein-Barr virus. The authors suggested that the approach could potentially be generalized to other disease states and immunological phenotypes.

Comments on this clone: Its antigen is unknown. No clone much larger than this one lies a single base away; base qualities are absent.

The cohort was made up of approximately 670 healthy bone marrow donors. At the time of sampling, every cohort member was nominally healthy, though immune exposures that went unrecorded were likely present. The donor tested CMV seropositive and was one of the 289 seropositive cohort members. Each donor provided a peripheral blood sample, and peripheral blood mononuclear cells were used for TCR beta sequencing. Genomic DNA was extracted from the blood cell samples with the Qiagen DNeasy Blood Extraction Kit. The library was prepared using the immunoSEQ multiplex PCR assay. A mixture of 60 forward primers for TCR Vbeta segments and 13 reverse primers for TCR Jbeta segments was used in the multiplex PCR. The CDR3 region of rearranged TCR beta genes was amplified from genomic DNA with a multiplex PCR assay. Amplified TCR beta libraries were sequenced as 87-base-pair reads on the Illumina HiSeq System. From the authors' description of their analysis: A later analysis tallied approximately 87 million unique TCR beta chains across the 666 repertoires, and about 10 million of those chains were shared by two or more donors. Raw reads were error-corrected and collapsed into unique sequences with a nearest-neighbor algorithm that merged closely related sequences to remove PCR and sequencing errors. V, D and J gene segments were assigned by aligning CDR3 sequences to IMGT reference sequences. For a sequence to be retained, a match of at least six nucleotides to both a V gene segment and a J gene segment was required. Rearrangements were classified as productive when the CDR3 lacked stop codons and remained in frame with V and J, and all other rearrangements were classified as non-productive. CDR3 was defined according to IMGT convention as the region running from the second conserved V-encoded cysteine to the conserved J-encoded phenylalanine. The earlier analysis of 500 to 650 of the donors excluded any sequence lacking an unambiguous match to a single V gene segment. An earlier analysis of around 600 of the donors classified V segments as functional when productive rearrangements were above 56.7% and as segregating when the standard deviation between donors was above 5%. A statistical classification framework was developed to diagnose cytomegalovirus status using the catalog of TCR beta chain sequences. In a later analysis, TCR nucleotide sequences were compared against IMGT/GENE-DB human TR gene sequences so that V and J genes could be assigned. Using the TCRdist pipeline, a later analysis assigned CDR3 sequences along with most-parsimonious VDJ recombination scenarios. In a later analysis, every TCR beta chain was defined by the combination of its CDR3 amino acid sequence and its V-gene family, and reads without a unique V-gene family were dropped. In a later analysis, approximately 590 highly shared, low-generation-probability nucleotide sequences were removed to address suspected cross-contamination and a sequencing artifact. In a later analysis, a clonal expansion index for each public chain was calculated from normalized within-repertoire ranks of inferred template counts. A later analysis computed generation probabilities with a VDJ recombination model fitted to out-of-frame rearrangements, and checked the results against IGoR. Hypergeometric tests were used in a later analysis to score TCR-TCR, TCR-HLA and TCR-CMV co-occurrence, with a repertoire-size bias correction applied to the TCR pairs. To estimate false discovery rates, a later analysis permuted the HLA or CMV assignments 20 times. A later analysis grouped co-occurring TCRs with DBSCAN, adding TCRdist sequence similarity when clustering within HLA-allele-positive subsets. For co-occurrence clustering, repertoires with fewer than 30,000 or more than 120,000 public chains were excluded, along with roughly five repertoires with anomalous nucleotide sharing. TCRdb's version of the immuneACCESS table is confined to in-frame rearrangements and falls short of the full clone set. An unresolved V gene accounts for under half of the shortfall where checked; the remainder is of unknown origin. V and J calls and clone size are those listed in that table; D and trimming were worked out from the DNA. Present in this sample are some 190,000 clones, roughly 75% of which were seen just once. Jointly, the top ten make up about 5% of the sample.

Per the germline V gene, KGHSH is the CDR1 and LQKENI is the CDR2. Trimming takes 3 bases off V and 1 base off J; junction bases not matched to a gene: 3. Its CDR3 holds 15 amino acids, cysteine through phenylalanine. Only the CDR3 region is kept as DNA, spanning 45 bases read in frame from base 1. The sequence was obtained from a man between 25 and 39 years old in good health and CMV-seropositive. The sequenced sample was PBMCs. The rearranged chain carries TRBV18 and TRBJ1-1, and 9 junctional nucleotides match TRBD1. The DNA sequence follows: TGTGCCAGCTCACCGTCGGGACAGGGGAACACTGAAGCTTTCTTT. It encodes CASSPSGQGNTEAFF.